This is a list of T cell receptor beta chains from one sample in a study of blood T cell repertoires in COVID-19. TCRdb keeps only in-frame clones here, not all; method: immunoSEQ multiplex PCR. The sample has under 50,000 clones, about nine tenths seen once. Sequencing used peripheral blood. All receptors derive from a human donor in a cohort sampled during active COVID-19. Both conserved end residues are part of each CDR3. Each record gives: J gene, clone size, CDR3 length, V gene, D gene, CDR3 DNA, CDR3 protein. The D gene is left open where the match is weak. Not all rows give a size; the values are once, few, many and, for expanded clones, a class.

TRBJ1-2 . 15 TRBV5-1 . TGCGCCAGCAGCTTGGCCGGGGATATGCCATATGGCTACACCTTC CASSLAGDMPYGYTF
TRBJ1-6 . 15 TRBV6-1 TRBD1 TGTGCCAGCAGTGAAGCCGGGACAGGGGTCTCACCCCTCCACTTT CASSEAGTGVSPLHF
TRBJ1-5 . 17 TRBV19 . TGTGCCAGTATCATGGGGGCAGCCTCCGTGGGCAATCAGCCCCAGCATTTT CASIMGAASVGNQPQHF
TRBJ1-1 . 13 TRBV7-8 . TGTGCCAGCAGCTTAAGGGGGAACACTGAAGCTTTCTTT CASSLRGNTEAFF
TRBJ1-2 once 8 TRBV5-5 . TGTGCCAGCAGCCTCGACAGCTTC CASSLDSF
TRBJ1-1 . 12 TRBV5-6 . TGTGCCAGCAGCTTGGGTCTTGGAGGGGCTTTCTTT CASSLGLGGAFF
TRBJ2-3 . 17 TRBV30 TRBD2 TGTGCCTGGACCCTAAGCGGGCTAGCGGCTAGCACAGATACGCAGTATTTT CAWTLSGLAASTDTQYF
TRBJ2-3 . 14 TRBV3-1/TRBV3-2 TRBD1 TGTGCCAGCAGCCAAGACAGGGGGAAAGATACGCAGTATTTT CASSQDRGKDTQYF
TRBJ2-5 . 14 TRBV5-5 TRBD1 TGTGCCAGCAGCTTAGGGACAGGGTCCGAGACCCAGTACTTC CASSLGTGSETQYF
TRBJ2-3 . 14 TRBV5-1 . TGCGCCAGCAGCTTGTGGGGGGGCACAGATACGCAGTATTTT CASSLWGGTDTQYF
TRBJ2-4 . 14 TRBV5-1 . TGCGCCAGCAGCTTGGATCGAGTTCGAAACATTCAGTACTTC CASSLDRVRNIQYF
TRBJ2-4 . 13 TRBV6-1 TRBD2 TGTGCCAGCAGTGAAGGGACTAGGGGCATTCAGTACTTC CASSEGTRGIQYF
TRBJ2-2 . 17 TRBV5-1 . TGCGCCAGCAGCTTGCAACCACAAAACCCGAACACCGGGGAGCTGTTTTTT CASSLQPQNPNTGELFF
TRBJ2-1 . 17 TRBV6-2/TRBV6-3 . TGTGCCAGCAGTGACGCGGTAGGTCTCCCGGCCTACAATGAGCAGTTCTTC CASSDAVGLPAYNEQFF
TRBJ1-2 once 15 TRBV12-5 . TGTGCTAGTGGTTTGGTACAAGGAACCAGGGATGGCTACACCTTC CASGLVQGTRDGYTF
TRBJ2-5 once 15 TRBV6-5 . TGTGCCAGCAGACCGACAGTCCAGGGGCGAGAGACCCAGTACTTC CASRPTVQGRETQYF
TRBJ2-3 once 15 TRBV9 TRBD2 TGTGCCAGCAGCGTAGCTGGCGGGGGAACAGATACGCAGTATTTT CASSVAGGGTDTQYF
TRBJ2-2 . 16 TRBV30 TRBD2 TGTGCCTGGAGTGTACTGGGGGGGTGGAACACCGGGGAGCTGTTTTTT CAWSVLGGWNTGELFF
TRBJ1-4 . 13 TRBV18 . TGTGCCAGCTCACTTGACAGTAATGAAAAACTGTTTTTT CASSLDSNEKLFF
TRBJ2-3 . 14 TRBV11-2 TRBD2 TGTGCCAGCAGCCGGACTAGAACCACAGATACGCAGTATTTT CASSRTRTTDTQYF
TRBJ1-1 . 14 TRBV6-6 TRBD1 TGTGCCAGCAGCCCGGGACAGAAGAACACTGAAGCTTTCTTT CASSPGQKNTEAFF
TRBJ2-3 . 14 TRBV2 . TGTGCCAGCAGATTACAGGTATCGGCAGATACGCAGTATTTT CASRLQVSADTQYF
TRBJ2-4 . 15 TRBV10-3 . TGTGCCATCAGTGAATTTTCCCTAGCCAAAAACATTCAGTACTTC CAISEFSLAKNIQYF
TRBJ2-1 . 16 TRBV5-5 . TGTGCCAGCAGCTCTCTCGGCGGAACCACTCTCAATGAGCAGTTCTTC CASSSLGGTTLNEQFF
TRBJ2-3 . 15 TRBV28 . TGTGCCAGCAGTCCCCCTTCTCTAGGCACAGATACGCAGTATTTT CASSPPSLGTDTQYF
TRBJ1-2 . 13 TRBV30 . TGTGCCTGGAGTGTAGGAGGGGGGGGAGGCTACACCTTC CAWSVGGGGGYTF
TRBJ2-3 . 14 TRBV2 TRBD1 TGTGCCAGCAGGTGGGACAGGGCTTCAGATACGCAGTATTTT CASRWDRASDTQYF
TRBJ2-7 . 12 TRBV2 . TGTGCCAGCAGCCGGGAGAGGAACGAGCAGTACTTC CASSRERNEQYF
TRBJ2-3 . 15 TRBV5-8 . TGTGCCAGCAGCGGGCGGGGCCAGGGGGCAGATACGCAGTATTTT CASSGRGQGADTQYF
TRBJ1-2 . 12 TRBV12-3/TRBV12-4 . TGTGCCGGGCAGTTCGGAGGCTATGGCTACACCTTC CAGQFGGYGYTF
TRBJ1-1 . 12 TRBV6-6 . TGTGCCAGCAGTAGCAGAGAGGTGGGAGCTTTCTTT CASSSREVGAFF
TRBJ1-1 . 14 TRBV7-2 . TGTGCCAGCAGCTTAACCTATATGAACACTGAAGCTTTCTTT CASSLTYMNTEAFF
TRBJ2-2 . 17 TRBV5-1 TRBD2 TGCGCCAGCAGCTTGTGGACTAGCGGGGTTCTCACCGGGGAGCTGTTTTTT CASSLWTSGVLTGELFF
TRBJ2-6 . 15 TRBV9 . TGTGCCAGCAGCGTAGATCAGGCTGGGGCCAACGTCCTGACTTTC CASSVDQAGANVLTF
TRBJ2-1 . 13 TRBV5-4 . TGTGCCAGCAGCTTGAGGCAGGGGAATGAGCAGTTCTTC CASSLRQGNEQFF
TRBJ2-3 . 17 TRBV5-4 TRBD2 TGTGCCAGCAGCTTGTTGTTAGCGGGAGGAGTAACAGATACGCAGTATTTT CASSLLLAGGVTDTQYF
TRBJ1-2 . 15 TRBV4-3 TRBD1 TGCGCCAGCAGCCAAGACTGGGGGACAGTCTATGGCTACACCTTC CASSQDWGTVYGYTF
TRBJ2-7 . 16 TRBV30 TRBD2 TGTGCCTGGAGTGGGGTAGCGGGAGCCCCTGGTTACGAGCAGTACTTC CAWSGVAGAPGYEQYF
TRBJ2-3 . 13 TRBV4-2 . TGTGCCAGGCGGGGCCCAGACACAGATACGCAGTATTTT CARRGPDTDTQYF
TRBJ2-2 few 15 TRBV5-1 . TGCGCCAGCAGCTTGGGCCCAGAAAACACCGGGGAGCTGTTTTTT CASSLGPENTGELFF
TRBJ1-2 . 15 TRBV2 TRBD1 TGTGCCAGCAGACGAGACAGGGGGCAATCCTATGGCTACACCTTC CASRRDRGQSYGYTF
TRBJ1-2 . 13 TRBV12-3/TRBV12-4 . TGTGCCAGCAGGGAGACTATGCGCTATGGCTACACCTTC CASRETMRYGYTF
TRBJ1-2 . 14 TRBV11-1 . TGTGCCAGCAGCCAAGGAGGGGCCGGCTATGGCTACACCTTC CASSQGGAGYGYTF
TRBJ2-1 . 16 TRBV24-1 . TGTGCCACCAGTGATCCACTAGCCGACTCCTACAATGAGCAGTTCTTC CATSDPLADSYNEQFF
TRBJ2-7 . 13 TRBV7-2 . TGTGCCAGCAGCCCGGGGACTTCCTACGAGCAGTACTTC CASSPGTSYEQYF
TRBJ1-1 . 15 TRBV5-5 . TGTGCCAGCATGGGGGGTCCAGGGACGAACACTGAAGCTTTCTTT CASMGGPGTNTEAFF
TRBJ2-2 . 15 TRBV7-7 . TGTGCCAGCAGCTCGGGGGGCCTGGGTACCGGGGAGCTGTTTTTT CASSSGGLGTGELFF
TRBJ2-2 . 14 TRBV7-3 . TGTGCCAGCAGCAAACCGGCGGGCTCCGGGGAGCTGTTTTTT CASSKPAGSGELFF
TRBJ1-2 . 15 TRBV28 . TGTGCCAGCAGCCCGGGACACCCTTCCACCTATGGCTACACCTTC CASSPGHPSTYGYTF
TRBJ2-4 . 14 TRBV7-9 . TGTGCCAGCAGCTTAGGACTAGCCAAAAACATTCAGTACTTC CASSLGLAKNIQYF
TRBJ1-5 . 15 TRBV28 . TGTGCCAGCAGGACTGGAGGGGCCCGCAATCAGCCCCAGCATTTT CASRTGGARNQPQHF
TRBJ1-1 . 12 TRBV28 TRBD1 TGTGCCAGCAGCACGGGACAGGGATTAGCTTTCTTT CASSTGQGLAFF
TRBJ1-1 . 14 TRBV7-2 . TGTGCCAGCAGCGATTACAGGGACGGCACAGAAGCTTTCTTT CASSDYRDGTEAFF